Following are 16 T cell receptor beta chains from one sample sequenced in a study of radiotherapy plus CTLA-4 blockade in lung cancer. Sequenced by immunoSEQ multiplex PCR; TCRdb stores in-frame clones only, minus some. There are roughly 50,000 clones in the sample; approximately 80% occur only once, and 3.2% lies in the top ten. The material was peripheral blood, obtained from a patient treated with radiotherapy plus ipilimumab. These receptor sequences come from a human donor with non-small cell lung cancer who had a partial response to radiotherapy plus ipilimumab.

This clone has only one observation. The chain has TRBV4-2 and TRBJ2-2; 7 nucleotides align to TRBD1. The CDR3 consists of 12 residues. Trimming cost V 4 bases and J 8 bases; bases outside gene matches: 1. Germline assignment: CDR1 LGHNA and CDR2 YNFKEQ. The CDR3 loop reads CASSPGQGELFF. The CDR3 bases are TGTGCCAGCAGCCCGGGACAGGGGGAGCTGTTTTTT.

Here the CDR3 DNA reads TGTGCCTGGAGTCGACCGTCGGGCGGGCTAGCGGTGGATACGCAGTATTTT. It yields the protein CAWSRPSGGLAVDTQYF. The chain uses TRBV30 and TRBJ2-3; 7 nucleotides align to TRBD2. V shed 2 bases, J shed 6 bases, and the junction held 17 bases outside the gene matches. Germline V lookup: CDR1 GTSNPN, CDR2 SVGIG (reference sequence). This CDR3 is 17 amino acids long.

J is TRBJ2-1 and V is TRBV11-2; 10 nucleotides match TRBD2. The V gene end was trimmed by 5 bases and the J gene end by 5 bases; junction bases not matched to a gene: 3. Germline V gene sequence: CDR1 SGHAT, CDR2 FQNNGV. This CDR3 contains 14 residues. The CDR3 DNA reads TGTGCCAGCAGCGCTAGCGGGGGCCACAATGAGCAGTTCTTC. It yields the protein CASSASGGHNEQFF.

V usage is TRBV5-6 and J usage is TRBJ2-7; possibly TRBD2 for D (6 bases). Germline V gene lookup returns CDR1 SGHDT and CDR2 YYEEEE. V gave up 5 bases and J gave up 8 bases, with 17 bases separating them. The CDR3 runs 13 residues. CDR3 loop: CASREGRPGKQYF. The DNA for the CDR3 is TGTGCCAGCAGGGAGGGACGGCCAGGGAAGCAGTACTTC.

V gene TRBV2 combines with J gene TRBJ1-5; 11 nucleotides line up with TRBD1. J lost 0 bases, V lost 8 bases, and 6 bases had no gene match. The CDR3 extends over 16 amino acids. CDR1 is SNHLY and CDR2 is FYNNEI in the germline V gene. The CDR3, as DNA: TGTGCCAGCGCCGGGACAGGGGGTTATAGCAATCAGCCCCAGCATTTT. Its protein product is CASAGTGGYSNQPQHF.

The genes are TRBV18 and TRBJ2-2; TRBD1 might be the D (6 bases). The germline gives CDR1 KGHSH, CDR2 LQKENI. V was trimmed by 2 bases and J by 5 bases, leaving 6 bases between them. CDR3 length: 13 residues. CDR3 in amino acids: CASSPTGTGELFF. Written as DNA, the CDR3 is TGTGCCAGCTCACCAACAGGGACCGGGGAGCTGTTTTTT.

The rearrangement joins TRBV19 to TRBJ1-4; 9 bases agree with TRBD1. After removal of 7 bases from V and 7 bases from J, the junction contained 4 bases not matched to a gene. This CDR3 spans 13 amino acids. The germline gives CDR1 LNHDA, CDR2 SQIVND (reference sequence). The CDR3 loop reads CASKGTGTEKLFF. The CDR3 bases are TGTGCCAGTAAGGGGACAGGGACTGAAAAACTGTTTTTT.

This clone occurred once. The genes are TRBV10-2 and TRBJ2-2, with 9 nucleotides matching TRBD1. CDR1 is WSHSY and CDR2 is SAAADI in the germline V gene. J was trimmed by 5 bases and V by 6 bases; bases with no gene match: 4. CDR3 length equals 14 residues. This CDR3 reads CASRGTGWTGELFF. CDR3 nucleotide sequence: TGCGCCAGCAGGGGGACAGGGTGGACCGGGGAGCTGTTTTTT.

In this sample, this clone turned up a few times. The chain recombines TRBV7-8 with TRBJ2-7; no clear D. Germline-derived CDR1 and CDR2 are SGHVS and FQNEAQ. CDR3 length: 14 amino acids. Trimming removed 2 bases from V and 2 bases from J, with 10 bases in between. The CDR3 nucleotides are TGTGCCAGCAGCTTACCGACTGAGACCTACGAGCAGTACTTC. Translating gives CASSLPTETYEQYF.

This clone is a singleton in its sample. This chain's CDR3 is CASSQDRDRGGTDTQYF. In DNA, the CDR3 is TGCGCCAGCAGCCAAGATCGGGACAGGGGGGGCACAGATACGCAGTATTTT. The V gene is TRBV4-3, the J gene TRBJ2-3, with TRBD1 identical over 11 bases. CDR3 length equals 17 residues. From germline, CDR1 is LGHNA and CDR2 YSLEER. V shed 0 bases and J 1 base; nucleotides not matched to a gene: 3.

The gene calls are TRBV6-6 and TRBJ2-7; D might be TRBD2 (6 bases). Germline values: CDR1 MNHNY, CDR2 SVGAGI (reference sequence). The V and J ends lost 4 bases and 4 bases respectively, with 11 bases between them. The length of the CDR3 is 13 residues. The chain's CDR3 is CASSWGTSYEQYF. The CDR3 DNA sequence: TGTGCCAGCAGTTGGGGGACTTCTTACGAGCAGTACTTC.

In nucleotides, the CDR3 is TGTGCCAGCAGTCGAGACAGGGGTCTTAGTCAGCCCCAGCATTTT. Translation: CASSRDRGLSQPQHF. The genes are TRBV6-6 and TRBJ1-5; TRBD1 agrees at 8 bases. V was pared by 5 bases and J by 6 bases, with 9 bases of the junction left unmatched. The germline V gene has CDR1 MNHNY and CDR2 SVGAGI (reference sequence). There are 15 residues in the CDR3.

J is TRBJ1-3 and V is TRBV13, with D unresolved. CDR1 and CDR2 from the germline V gene are PRHDT and FYEKMQ (reference sequence). The ends were cut back, 3 bases at V and 4 bases at J, with 7 bases in the middle. The CDR3 contains 13 residues. CDR3 loop: CASSFTQGNTIYF. The CDR3 DNA sequence: TGTGCCAGCAGCTTCACACAGGGAAACACCATATATTTT.

The sample holds a few counts of this clone. The chain carries TRBV10-3 and TRBJ1-1; D might be TRBD1 (5 bases). CDR3 length: 15 amino acids. Germline V CDR1 and CDR2: ENHRY, SYGVKD. V shed 4 bases and J shed 5 bases, with 17 bases lying between them. The CDR3 coding sequence is TGTGCCATCAGTGGCATATCCGGGGGACGGACTGAAGCTTTCTTT. Residues: CAISGISGGRTEAFF.

This clone has only a few counts. V and J are TRBV6-6 and TRBJ2-4; a possible D gene is TRBD2 (7 bases). The germline V and J ends were trimmed by 8 bases and 7 bases, with 24 bases remaining between them. Germline assignment: CDR1 MNHNY and CDR2 SVGAGI (reference sequence). The CDR3 has 16 amino acids. CDR3 sequence reads: CASQRERWGGRNIQYF. DNA for the CDR3: TGTGCCAGCCAGCGGGAAAGGTGGGGGGGCCGGAACATTCAGTACTTC.

The genes are TRBV7-6 and TRBJ2-7, with 9 bases that match TRBD2. CDR1 SGHVS and CDR2 FNYEAQ come from the germline V gene. CDR3 length equals 13 residues. J lost 6 bases, V lost 5 bases, and 5 bases had no gene match. The chain's CDR3 is CASSLGLAFEQYF. The CDR3 DNA is TGTGCCAGCAGCCTCGGACTAGCGTTCGAGCAGTACTTC.